This T cell receptor (beta chain) was recorded in a study of shared clonotypes between healthy human individuals. In the source study's methods: Junction-only immunoSEQ sequences carried no quality scores, so filtering differed. The repertoire was sequenced with immunoSEQ multiplex PCR; TCRdb's copy has only in-frame clones and lacks some. V, J and clone size are those of that table, while D and trimming were read from the DNA. The table lists more than 500,000 clones, about 96% of them singletons. The V gene's germline CDR1 is MDHEN and CDR2 SYDVKM. Trimming left V 3 bases short and J 4 bases short, with 13 bases between. The CDR3 length is 15 residues.

This TCR derives from a young woman in good health. The chain is built from TRBV28 and TRBJ1-5; no clear D. Sequencing was carried out using naive CD4+ T cells sorted from blood. This sample's subset: CD45RA+ positively selected. The chain's CDR3 is CASSFPDGPNQPQHF. The CDR3 bases are TGTGCCAGCAGTTTCCCAGACGGCCCGAATCAGCCCCAGCATTTT. Looking up the rest from reference TRBV28 and TRBJ1-5 gives the full variable domain: DVKVTQSSRYLVKRTGEKVFLECVQDMDHENMFWYRQDPGLGLRLIYFSYDVKMKEKGDIPEGYSVSREKKERFSLILESASTNQTSMYLCASSFPDGPNQPQHFGDGTRLSIL.